The entry below gives a single TCR beta chain sequence along with its context. This sample was taken from a study of post-analysis software for immune sequencing data. At the level of the study: Some patients lacked subtype; others had relapsing-remitting, secondary progressive or progressive-relapsing disease.

Carried by the TCR beta cDNA libraries were unique molecular identifiers. TCRdb redid the calling of the PCR reads with MiXCR, one entry per CDR3 protein. The repertoire holds 380,000 or so distinct CDR3 sequences, with less than 40% as singletons. This receptor was obtained from a girl aged 5 to 17 with multiple sclerosis. The sample taken for sequencing was blood.

CDR3: CASSEASRIAGRSGTDTQYF. The CDR3, as DNA: TGTGCCAGCAGTGAAGCGTCCCGGATAGCGGGGAGATCGGGGACAGATACGCAGTATTTT. The chain links TRBV6-1 to TRBJ2-3, with 8 bases lining up with TRBD2. The J segment lost 3 bases and the V segment lost 0 bases, leaving 17 bases of the junction unmatched. The CDR3 runs to 20 residues. Germline CDR1 and CDR2: MNHNS and SASEGT.